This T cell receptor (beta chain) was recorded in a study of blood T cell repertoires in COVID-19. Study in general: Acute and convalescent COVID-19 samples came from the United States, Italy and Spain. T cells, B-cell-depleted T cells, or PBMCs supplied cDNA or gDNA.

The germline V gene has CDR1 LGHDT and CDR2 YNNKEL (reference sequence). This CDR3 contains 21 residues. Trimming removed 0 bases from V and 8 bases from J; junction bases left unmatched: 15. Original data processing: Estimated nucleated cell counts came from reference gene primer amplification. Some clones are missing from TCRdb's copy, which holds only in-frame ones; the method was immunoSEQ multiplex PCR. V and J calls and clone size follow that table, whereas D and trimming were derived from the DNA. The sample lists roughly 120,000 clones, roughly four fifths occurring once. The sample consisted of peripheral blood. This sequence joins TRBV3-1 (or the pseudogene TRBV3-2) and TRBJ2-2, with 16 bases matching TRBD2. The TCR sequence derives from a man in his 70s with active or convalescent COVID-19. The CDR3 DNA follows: TGTGCCAGCAGCCAAGAATCCCCCGGGACTAGCGGGAGGGCCGGATCAGGGGAGCTGTTTTTT. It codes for CASSQESPGTSGRAGSGELFF.